The 32 T cell receptor beta chains given below trace back to one sample, sequenced in a study of control samples from healthy donors and cancer patients. The repertoire was sequenced with immunoSEQ multiplex PCR; TCRdb's copy has only in-frame clones and lacks some. The sample lists about 45,000 clones, less than 95% seen once, with roughly 20% in the top ten. Sequenced sample: PBMCs. The receptor source for this set is a woman in her forties with head and neck cancer.

This chain links TRBV18 with TRBJ1-3; D is possibly TRBD1 (5 bases). V dropped 1 base and J dropped 7 bases, with 17 bases sitting between them. Germline-derived CDR1 and CDR2 are KGHSH and LQKENI. There are 16 residues in the CDR3. The CDR3 sequence: CASSPRSQGPVNTIYF. The CDR3 region has the DNA TGTGCCAGCTCACCACGGAGCCAGGGACCCGTGAACACCATATATTTT.

V gene TRBV19 combines with J gene TRBJ2-1; no clear D. CDR3 length: 14 amino acids. V gave up 3 bases and J gave up 8 bases, with 14 bases separating them. Germline CDR1 and CDR2: LNHDA and SQIVND (reference sequence). The CDR3 reads CASSIGQVDDEQFF. The DNA of the CDR3 is TGTGCCAGTAGTATTGGGCAGGTAGATGATGAGCAGTTCTTC. Variable domain in full (rest from reference TRBV19 and TRBJ2-1): DGGITQSPKYLFRKEGQNVTLSCEQNLNHDAMYWYRQDPGQGLRLIYYSQIVNDFQKGDIAEGYSVSREKKESFPLTVTSAQKNPTAFYLCASSIGQVDDEQFFGPGTRLTVL.

The rearrangement uses TRBV5-6 and TRBJ2-7; unclear D gene. This CDR3 contains 14 residues. V dropped 3 bases and J dropped 0 bases, with 10 bases sitting between them. CDR1 SGHDT and CDR2 YYEEEE come from the germline V gene. The CDR3 is CASSYKLSSYEQYF. In nucleotides, the CDR3 is TGTGCCAGCAGCTATAAGCTCAGCTCCTACGAGCAGTACTTC. The whole variable domain, filled in from reference TRBV5-6 and TRBJ2-7, reads DAGVTQSPTHLIKTRGQQVTLRCSPKSGHDTVSWYQQALGQGPQFIFQYYEEEERQRGNFPDRFSGHQFPNYSSELNVNALLLGDSALYLCASSYKLSSYEQYFGPGTRLTVT.

The rearrangement uses TRBV5-5 and TRBJ2-7, with TRBD2 as a possible D gene (6 bases). Germline-derived CDR1 and CDR2 are SGHKS and YYEKEE (reference sequence). The ends were cut back, 4 bases at V and 1 base at J, with 15 bases in the middle. The CDR3 consists of 15 residues. The CDR3 loop is CASSPLGGVSYEQYF. The CDR3 DNA follows: TGTGCCAGCAGCCCCCTCGGGGGAGTTTCCTACGAGCAGTACTTC.

The V gene is TRBV15, the J gene TRBJ2-3; 8 bases agree with TRBD1. V lost 4 bases, J lost 1 base, and 7 bases stayed unmatched. The CDR3 covers 16 residues. The germline CDR1 and CDR2 sequences are LNHNV and YYDKDF (reference sequence). This CDR3 reads CATSKRQGIGTDTQYF. CDR3 sequence (DNA): TGTGCCACCAGCAAGCGACAGGGGATCGGCACAGATACGCAGTATTTT. Supplemented by reference TRBV15 and TRBJ2-3, the full variable domain reads DAMVIQNPRYQVTQFGKPVTLSCSQTLNHNVMYWYQQKSSQAPKLLFHYYDKDFNNEADTPDNFQSRRPNTSFCFLDIRSPGLGDTAMYLCATSKRQGIGTDTQYFGPGTRLTVL.

As concerns this clone: Other nucleotide sequences from this sample produce the same CDR3. The J gene is TRBJ2-1, the V gene TRBV2; maybe TRBD2 (6 bases). V shed 7 bases and J shed 2 bases, with 9 bases lying between them. The CDR3 sequence is 13 residues long. Germline CDR1 is SNHLY and CDR2 is FYNNEI. The CDR3 nucleotides are TGTGCCAGCAAGGGGAGGACCTACAATGAGCAGTTCTTC. As protein: CASKGRTYNEQFF.

V and J are TRBV6-5 and TRBJ1-5; D possibly corresponds to TRBD1 (5 bases). Trimming pared 11 bases from V and 2 bases from J, leaving 7 bases between. Germline values: CDR1 MNHEY, CDR2 SVGAGI. CDR3 length equals 11 residues. This CDR3 reads CAVGGNQPQHF. The CDR3 nucleotides read TGTGCCGTAGGGGGCAATCAGCCCCAGCATTTT.

The chain couples TRBV20-1 to TRBJ1-5; maybe TRBD1 (6 bases). The V end was cut by 3 bases, the J end by 4 bases, with 13 bases between. This CDR3 has 14 residues. CDR1 is DFQATT and CDR2 is SNEGSKA in the germline V gene (reference sequence). CDR3 DNA: TGCAGTGCTAGTGGGGGCGGGGGAAATCAGCCCCAGCATTTT. Translation gives CSASGGGGNQPQHF.

The chain carries TRBV20-1 and TRBJ1-2, with 7 bases matching TRBD1. The ends lost 3 bases at V and 0 bases at J; junction bases unmatched: 10. This CDR3 is built from 16 residues. The germline gives CDR1 DFQATT, CDR2 SNEGSKA (reference sequence). Written as DNA, the CDR3 is TGCAGTGCTAGTAAGGCAGGGGGGGAAGCTAACTATGGCTACACCTTC. Its protein is CSASKAGGEANYGYTF.

The chain is built from TRBV6-5 and TRBJ1-2; no firm D call. The CDR3 length is 13 residues. V was pared by 3 bases and J by 1 base, with 6 bases between. Germline V gene data show CDR1 as MNHEY and CDR2 as SVGAGI. This chain's CDR3 is CASSYGINYGYTF. Here the CDR3 DNA reads TGTGCCAGCAGTTATGGGATTAACTATGGCTACACCTTC.

The rearrangement joins TRBV6-1 to TRBJ2-7, with D perhaps given as TRBD1 or TRBD2 (5 bases each). The CDR3 contains 14 residues. In germline, CDR1 is MNHNS, CDR2 SASEGT. V was trimmed by 7 bases and J by 1 base, leaving 14 bases between them. The DNA for the CDR3 is TGTGCCAGCAAGGTGGGGGAATTATCCTACGAGCAGTACTTC. This encodes CASKVGELSYEQYF.

The genes are TRBV5-4 and TRBJ2-7; D ambiguous. CDR3 length: 14 residues. V lost 3 bases, J lost 2 bases, and 12 bases lay in between. CDR1 SGHNT and CDR2 YYREEE come from the germline V gene (reference sequence). The CDR3: CASSSPRTTYEQYF. The CDR3 coding sequence is TGTGCCAGCAGCTCCCCAAGAACTACCTACGAGCAGTACTTC.

This clone was recorded a few times. The chain joins TRBV5-4 to TRBJ2-1, with TRBD2 matching over 9 bases. J lost 6 bases, V lost 4 bases, and 8 bases had no gene match. This CDR3 spans 15 amino acids. CDR1 and CDR2 (germline): SGHNT, YYREEE (reference sequence). CDR3 nucleotides: TGTGCCAGCAGCCCGAGGGCTAGCGGGATCAATGAGCAGTTCTTC. Translated, it gives CASSPRASGINEQFF.

This clone was detected only once. V is TRBV28 and J is TRBJ2-7, with 7 nucleotides matching TRBD1. CDR1 is MDHEN, CDR2 SYDVKM, per germline. Trimming removed 6 bases from V and 9 bases from J; junction bases left unmatched: 14. The CDR3 has 14 residues. The CDR3 DNA reads TGTGCCAGCAGACCCTCTGCGAAGGGGGCTATGCAGTACTTC. It is translated as CASRPSAKGAMQYF.

The CDR3 sequence: CASSLGQPQETQYF. The DNA of the CDR3 is TGCGCCAGCAGCTTGGGGCAGCCCCAAGAGACCCAGTACTTC. The chain couples TRBV5-1 to TRBJ2-5; D is uncertain. The germline gives CDR1 SGHRS, CDR2 YFSETQ. The CDR3 runs 14 residues. Trimming took off 0 bases at V and 1 base at J, with 7 bases between the two ends.

The rearrangement joins TRBV19 to TRBJ2-5, with a weak D call TRBD1 (6 bases). From germline, CDR1 is LNHDA and CDR2 SQIVND (reference sequence). Trimming shortened V by 3 bases and J by 6 bases, and 14 bases separated the two germline ends. This CDR3 contains 14 residues. In DNA form, the CDR3 reads TGTGCCAGTAGTATGGGACCGGGACAAAAGACCCAGTACTTC. Amino acids: CASSMGPGQKTQYF.

The J gene is TRBJ2-3, the V gene TRBV27; 8 bases agree with TRBD2. Germline V gene lookup returns CDR1 MNHEY and CDR2 SMNVEV (reference sequence). With V trimmed by 6 bases and J by 1 base, 15 bases remained unmatched. The length of the CDR3 is 18 residues. The CDR3, as DNA: TGTGCCAGCAGGTCACTAGCGGTGTCACCCGTTGGCACAGATACGCAGTATTTT. Translated, it gives CASRSLAVSPVGTDTQYF.

The chain carries TRBV19 and TRBJ1-2, with D perhaps TRBD1 (5 bases). Germline CDR1 and CDR2: LNHDA and SQIVND (reference sequence). There are 15 residues in the CDR3. Trimming stripped 5 bases from V and 0 bases from J, with 13 bases between. CDR3 loop: CASSPETESNYGYTF. The CDR3 coding sequence is TGTGCCAGTAGTCCCGAGACAGAATCTAACTATGGCTACACCTTC.

V and J are TRBV19 and TRBJ1-5; 10 bases map to TRBD1. Germline V gene data show CDR1 as LNHDA and CDR2 as SQIVND (reference sequence). This CDR3 is built from 16 residues. Trimming removed 6 bases from V and 1 base from J; junction bases left unmatched: 6. The CDR3 bases are TGTGCCAGTAGCCGACAGGGGGCCTGGAGCAATCAGCCCCAGCATTTT. This sequence encodes CASSRQGAWSNQPQHF.

The V gene is TRBV11-2, the J gene TRBJ2-5; D unclear. Trimming left V 1 base short and J 12 bases short, with 18 bases between. Germline V gene lookup returns CDR1 SGHAT and CDR2 FQNNGV. The CDR3 has 14 residues. The CDR3 is CASSLGSQTPPEYF. The CDR3 DNA follows: TGTGCCAGCAGCTTAGGGTCCCAGACTCCCCCCGAGTACTTC.

The V call is TRBV27, the J call TRBJ1-5, with D possibly being TRBD1 (6 bases). Germline-derived CDR1 and CDR2 are MNHEY and SMNVEV (reference sequence). With 6 bases removed from V and 5 bases from J, the gap between germline ends came to 17 bases. The CDR3 is made up of 15 amino acids. The CDR3, as DNA: TGTGCCAGCAGGGGGGCAGGGGCCAATTATCAGCCCCAGCATTTT. This codes for CASRGAGANYQPQHF.

The chain employs TRBV19 and TRBJ2-7, with D perhaps TRBD1 (5 bases). CDR3 length equals 11 residues. Trimming shortened V by 5 bases and J by 5 bases, and 7 bases separated the two germline ends. Germline V gene sequence: CDR1 LNHDA, CDR2 SQIVND (reference sequence). This CDR3 is CASSPGNEQYF. Here the CDR3 DNA reads TGTGCCAGTAGTCCAGGGAACGAGCAGTACTTC. The complete variable domain, with remaining parts taken from reference TRBV19 and TRBJ2-7, reads DGGITQSPKYLFRKEGQNVTLSCEQNLNHDAMYWYRQDPGQGLRLIYYSQIVNDFQKGDIAEGYSVSREKKESFPLTVTSAQKNPTAFYLCASSPGNEQYFGPGTRLTVT.

V gene TRBV6-6 combines with J gene TRBJ1-4; D may be TRBD1 (5 bases). This CDR3 comprises 14 residues. Trimming pared 2 bases from V and 8 bases from J, leaving 12 bases between. The germline V gene has CDR1 MNHNY and CDR2 SVGAGI (reference sequence). The CDR3 loop reads CASSYRLQAEKLFF. The CDR3 DNA reads as TGTGCCAGCAGTTACCGATTACAGGCGGAAAAACTGTTTTTT.

This clone occurred a few times. The chain uses TRBV4-1 and TRBJ1-5, with a weak D call TRBD1 (5 bases). In germline, CDR1 is MGHRA, CDR2 YSYEKL. V was pared by 6 bases and J by 1 base, with 10 bases between. The CDR3 spans 14 residues. The CDR3 DNA follows: TGCGCCAGCAGGGAGGGGCCGAGCAATCAGCCCCAGCATTTT. Residues: CASREGPSNQPQHF.

The chain has TRBV3-1 (or the pseudogene TRBV3-2) and TRBJ2-2; tentatively, D is TRBD2 (6 bases). Germline CDR1 reads LGHDT; CDR2 reads YNNKEL (reference sequence). CDR3 length: 14 amino acids. Trimming shortened V by 4 bases and J by 4 bases, and 10 bases separated the two germline ends. Written as DNA, the CDR3 is TGTGCCAGCAGCCTCGGGACTTCCACCGGGGAGCTGTTTTTT. It translates to CASSLGTSTGELFF.

V and J are TRBV3-1 (or the pseudogene TRBV3-2) and TRBJ1-1; no clear D gene. This CDR3 is 13 amino acids long. CDR1 and CDR2 from the germline V gene are LGHDT and YNNKEL (reference sequence). Trimming shortened V by 1 base and J by 5 bases, and 8 bases separated the two germline ends. CDR3 amino acids: CASSQAEGTEAFF. The CDR3 DNA reads as TGTGCCAGCAGCCAAGCGGAGGGTACTGAAGCTTTCTTT.

The gene calls are TRBV6-6 and TRBJ1-2, with D possibly being TRBD1 (6 bases). The CDR3 spans 16 residues. V gave up 6 bases and J gave up 2 bases, with 19 bases separating them. Germline V gene lookup returns CDR1 MNHNY and CDR2 SVGAGI (reference sequence). This CDR3 reads CASRPLQGITNYGYTF. The CDR3 DNA follows: TGTGCCAGCAGGCCTTTACAGGGAATCACCAACTATGGCTACACCTTC.

The rearrangement uses TRBV5-6 and TRBJ1-2; 11 bases line up with TRBD1. The CDR3 covers 15 residues. V was pared by 2 bases and J by 4 bases, with 4 bases of the junction left unmatched. CDR1 is SGHDT and CDR2 is YYEEEE in the germline V gene. CDR3 coding DNA: TGTGCCAGCAGCTTCGGACAGGGGGCTTCCTATGGCTACACCTTC. Amino acid sequence: CASSFGQGASYGYTF.

The CDR3 DNA reads as TGCGCCAGCAGCCCGGAGGGACTAGCGCGTCTCTACGAGCAGTACTTC. It is translated as CASSPEGLARLYEQYF. The J gene is TRBJ2-7, the V gene TRBV5-1; TRBD2 agrees at 10 bases. J lost 3 bases, V lost 4 bases, and 10 bases had no gene match. The CDR3 runs to 16 residues. CDR1 is SGHRS, CDR2 YFSETQ, per germline.

V gene TRBV3-1 (or the pseudogene TRBV3-2) combines with J gene TRBJ2-5, with TRBD2 matching 12 bases. J lost 3 bases, V lost 4 bases, and 3 bases had no gene match. The CDR3 covers 15 residues. Germline V gene data show CDR1 as LGHDT and CDR2 as YNNKEL (reference sequence). CDR3 in amino acids: CASSPRTSGEETQYF. For the CDR3, the DNA is TGTGCCAGCAGCCCCCGGACTAGCGGGGAAGAGACCCAGTACTTC.

This rearrangement joins TRBV12-3 or TRBV12-4 to TRBJ2-2; a weak D match, TRBD1 (5 bases). The germline V and J ends were trimmed by 6 bases and 6 bases, with 11 bases remaining between them. The CDR3 length is 13 residues. This CDR3 reads CASSRKGAGELFF. DNA of the CDR3: TGTGCCAGCAGCAGGAAAGGGGCCGGGGAGCTGTTTTTT.

This chain connects TRBV2 to TRBJ2-4; no reliable D call. The germline CDR1 and CDR2 sequences are SNHLY and FYNNEI. CDR3 length equals 11 residues. V was clipped by 7 bases and J by 7 bases, with 8 bases between them. Here the CDR3 DNA reads TGTGCCAGCACCACAAGCAACATTCAGTACTTC. Amino acids: CASTTSNIQYF.